One and the same sample provided the 32 T cell receptor beta chains below, sequenced in a study of blood T cells in healthy people across ages. Primed by a sample-barcoded 5' primer and a J-beta primer mix, a second PCR proceeded for 7 to 11 cycles. TCRdb processed the 5' RACE reads anew with MiXCR; each CDR3 protein has one entry. The sample holds about 680,000 distinct CDR3 sequences, roughly 49% seen once. The specimen sequenced was blood. All receptors come from a woman aged 55-70 years in good health.

This rearrangement joins TRBV7-2 to TRBJ2-5, with D tentatively TRBD1 or TRBD2 (5 bases each). The CDR3 runs to 15 residues. V gave up 5 bases and J gave up 5 bases, with 18 bases separating them. In germline, CDR1 is SGHTA, CDR2 FQGNSA. CDR3 in amino acids: CASSEVGASWETQYF. The CDR3 DNA sequence: TGTGCCAGCAGCGAAGTCGGGGCTAGCTGGGAGACCCAGTACTTC.

The chain employs TRBV4-3 and TRBJ2-1; no definite D call. The CDR3 length is 14 residues. Trimming left V 1 base short and J 7 bases short, with 11 bases between. Germline V gene sequence: CDR1 LGHNA, CDR2 YSLEER. Written as DNA, the CDR3 is TGCGCCAGCAGCCAAGGTGGCCCTTGGAATGAGCAGTTCTTC. Translated: CASSQGGPWNEQFF.

In its sample, this clonotype was seen once. The rearrangement links TRBV6-2 or TRBV6-3 to TRBJ2-1; D is possibly TRBD1 (6 bases). The V end lost 2 bases, the J end lost 2 bases, and 16 bases lay between the germline ends. The germline V gene encodes CDR1 MNHEY and CDR2 SVGEGT. CDR3 size: 17 residues. The CDR3 DNA follows: TGTGCCAGCAGTTACGCTGGGGGCAGACGGGCCTACAATGAGCAGTTCTTC. It encodes CASSYAGGRRAYNEQFF.

This clonotype was counted only a few times. This chain joins TRBV7-2 and TRBJ2-5; D remains unclear. The germline gives CDR1 SGHTA, CDR2 FQGNSA. Trimming cost V 5 bases and J 11 bases, with 15 bases left between them. The CDR3 runs 12 residues. CDR3 in amino acids: CASSPIYNEQYF. The CDR3 DNA is TGTGCCAGCAGCCCTATCTACAATGAGCAGTACTTC.

J is TRBJ2-4 and V is TRBV18; tentative D call: TRBD2 (6 bases). Germline V gives CDR1 KGHSH, CDR2 LQKENI. The CDR3 runs 15 residues. V was shortened by 5 bases and J by 0 bases, with 11 bases between the two germline ends. The CDR3 loop reads CASSNSGLAKNIQYF. The CDR3 coding sequence is TGTGCCAGCTCAAATAGCGGACTAGCCAAAAACATTCAGTACTTC.

This chain connects TRBV12-3 or TRBV12-4 to TRBJ2-2; 7 positions match TRBD1. The CDR3 totals 15 residues. The J segment lost 5 bases and the V segment lost 6 bases, leaving 9 bases of the junction unmatched. CDR3 in DNA: TGTGCCAGCAGACGATGGGACAGCTATACCGGGGAGCTGTTTTTT. Residues: CASRRWDSYTGELFF.

The rearrangement uses TRBV4-1 and TRBJ2-4; 10 bases agree with TRBD2. The CDR3 has 17 residues. V gave up 3 bases and J gave up 3 bases; unmatched junction bases: 8. Germline V gene lookup returns CDR1 MGHRA and CDR2 YSYEKL. CDR3 sequence reads: CASSHKVASGGKNIQYF. In DNA form, the CDR3 reads TGCGCCAGCAGCCACAAAGTGGCTAGCGGGGGCAAAAACATTCAGTACTTC.

J is TRBJ2-1 and V is TRBV5-1; 8 nucleotides line up with TRBD1. This CDR3 is 15 amino acids long. CDR1 is SGHRS and CDR2 is YFSETQ in the germline V gene. The trim removed 2 bases at V and 5 bases at J, leaving 6 bases unmatched. The chain's CDR3 is CASSFQGAGNNEQFF. In nucleotides, the CDR3 is TGCGCCAGCAGCTTCCAGGGGGCCGGCAACAATGAGCAGTTCTTC. Variable domain in full (rest from reference TRBV5-1 and TRBJ2-1): KAGVTQTPRYLIKTRGQQVTLSCSPISGHRSVSWYQQTPGQGLQFLFEYFSETQRNKGNFPGRFSGRQFSNSRSEMNVSTLELGDSALYLCASSFQGAGNNEQFFGPGTRLTVL.

The chain couples TRBV18 to TRBJ2-1; 14 bases map to TRBD2. CDR3 size: 15 residues. CDR1 is KGHSH and CDR2 is LQKENI in the germline V gene. Trimming cost V 5 bases and J 5 bases; bases outside gene matches: 2. The CDR3 spells CASSSTSGRDNEQFF. CDR3 bases: TGTGCCAGCTCATCGACTAGCGGGAGGGACAATGAGCAGTTCTTC.

The chain joins TRBV6-2 or TRBV6-3 to TRBJ2-5, with 8 nucleotides matching TRBD2. With V trimmed by 5 bases and J by 5 bases, 7 bases remained unmatched. This CDR3 contains 14 residues. Germline lookup yields CDR1 MNHEY and CDR2 SVGEGT. The CDR3 DNA follows: TGTGCCAGCAGTCCCCCGCAGCGGGAGGAGACCCAGTACTTC. Translation: CASSPPQREETQYF.

J is TRBJ2-1 and V is TRBV6-5; D may be TRBD2 (6 bases). The V end was cut by 1 base, the J end by 6 bases, with 25 bases between. The CDR3 spans 19 residues. Germline assignment: CDR1 MNHEY and CDR2 SVGAGI. This CDR3 is CASSYFGLSRGGGSNEQFF. The DNA for the CDR3 is TGTGCCAGCAGTTACTTCGGACTATCTAGAGGAGGAGGGTCCAATGAGCAGTTCTTC.

This clonotype showed up just once. The V and J genes are TRBV25-1 and TRBJ1-6; D remains unclear. This CDR3 is 15 amino acids long. Germline values: CDR1 MGHDK, CDR2 SYGVNS. The V and J ends lost 2 bases and 6 bases respectively, with 11 bases between them. In DNA, the CDR3 is TGTGCCAGCAGTGAAGCCTTCAAACGTAATTCACCCCTCCACTTT. This translates into CASSEAFKRNSPLHF. The whole variable domain, remainder taken from reference TRBV25-1 and TRBJ1-6, is EADIYQTPRYLVIGTGKKITLECSQTMGHDKMYWYQQDPGMELHLIHYSYGVNSTEKGDLSSESTVSRIRTEHFPLTLESARPSHTSQYLCASSEAFKRNSPLHFGNGTRLTVT.

The V and J genes are TRBV29-1 and TRBJ2-3; 9 bases are a match to TRBD2. V was pared by 7 bases and J by 7 bases, with 15 bases of the junction left unmatched. Germline CDR1 SQVTM, CDR2 ANQGSEA. CDR3 length equals 15 residues. The CDR3 reads CSASLRREGRNTQYF. For the CDR3, the DNA is TGCAGCGCCTCATTGAGGCGGGAGGGTCGTAATACGCAGTATTTT.

This clonotype was found a few times. J is TRBJ2-7 and V is TRBV20-1; tentative D call: TRBD2 (5 bases). V lost 5 bases and J 3 bases, leaving 14 bases between the germline ends. CDR1 and CDR2 from the germline V gene are DFQATT and SNEGSKA (reference sequence). The CDR3 contains 13 residues. CDR3 coding DNA: TGCAGTGCTCCCGGGATAAAAGTCTACGAGCAGTACTTC. This gives the protein CSAPGIKVYEQYF.

V usage is TRBV10-2 and J usage is TRBJ2-3; 7 nucleotides agree with TRBD1. The CDR3 is 15 residues long. Germline CDR1 is WSHSY and CDR2 is SAAADI. V shed 6 bases and J 5 bases; nucleotides not matched to a gene: 11. This CDR3 reads CASSKGQRFIDTQYF. CDR3 nucleotides: TGCGCCAGCAGCAAGGGACAGAGATTCATAGATACGCAGTATTTT.

CDR3 nucleotide sequence: TGTGCCAGCAGACGGGACAGGGTCACCACCGGGGAGCTGTTTTTT. This gives the protein CASRRDRVTTGELFF. The rearrangement joins TRBV27 to TRBJ2-2, with 9 bases matching TRBD1. CDR3 length: 15 amino acids. Trimming at V came to 6 bases and at J to 4 bases, leaving 6 bases not matched to a gene. Germline V gives CDR1 MNHEY, CDR2 SMNVEV (reference sequence).

This chain joins TRBV20-1 and TRBJ2-5; D is unresolved. The length of the CDR3 is 14 residues. V lost 0 bases, J lost 1 base, and 9 bases lay in between. Germline assignment: CDR1 DFQATT and CDR2 SNEGSKA (reference sequence). CDR3 residues: CSAREGAPQETQYF. CDR3 nucleotide sequence: TGCAGTGCTAGAGAGGGCGCGCCCCAAGAGACCCAGTACTTC.

As regards this clonotype: Sequence at one end of the junction differs from germline and may be a read error. This chain connects TRBV7-6 to TRBJ1-6; D might be TRBD1 (5 bases). From germline, CDR1 is SGHVS and CDR2 FNYEAQ. The CDR3 has 15 residues. CDR3 DNA sequence: TGTGCCAGCGGCTTAGTGGGGACGGGAGATTCACCCCTCCACTTT. It specifies CASGLVGTGDSPLHF.

CDR3 region: CASSLKVSSYNEQFF. CDR3 sequence (DNA): TGTGCCAGCAGTCTGAAAGTTAGCTCCTACAATGAGCAGTTCTTC. The V and J genes are TRBV27 and TRBJ2-1; D not resolved. V lost 5 bases, J lost 0 bases, and 11 bases lay in between. Per germline, CDR1 MNHEY and CDR2 SMNVEV (reference sequence). This CDR3 has 15 residues.

The V and J genes are TRBV5-1 and TRBJ2-3; D gene ambiguous. This CDR3 is built from 18 residues. Germline V CDR1 and CDR2: SGHRS, YFSETQ. Trimming stripped 0 bases from V and 0 bases from J, with 17 bases between. CDR3 DNA: TGCGCCAGCAGCTTGGCCTTTGGTATGGAATCTAGCACAGATACGCAGTATTTT. Amino acid sequence: CASSLAFGMESSTDTQYF.

The chain has TRBV6-5 and TRBJ2-7; tentative D call: TRBD2 (6 bases). V was trimmed by 2 bases and J by 0 bases, leaving 11 bases between them. Germline assignment: CDR1 MNHEY and CDR2 SVGAGI. The CDR3 loop spans 15 amino acids. This chain's CDR3 is CASSYGGTYSYEQYF. CDR3 nucleotides: TGTGCCAGCAGTTACGGGGGGACTTACTCCTACGAGCAGTACTTC.

The chain has TRBV6-6 and TRBJ2-7; D unresolved. The V gene lost 6 bases and the J gene lost 3 bases, with 12 bases spanning the gap. There are 13 residues in the CDR3. Germline CDR1 is MNHNY and CDR2 is SVGAGI (reference sequence). CDR3 DNA sequence: TGTGCCAGCAGACCGGGCCCAAACTACGAGCAGTACTTC. Its translation: CASRPGPNYEQYF.

The CDR3 sequence is CASTLQTGDNSPLHF. The CDR3 DNA follows: TGTGCCAGCACCCTCCAGACAGGGGACAATTCACCCCTCCACTTT. The chain joins TRBV7-2 to TRBJ1-6, with 8 bases aligning to TRBD1. The CDR3 contains 15 residues. Unmatched junction bases numbered 9, after V lost 7 bases and J lost 7 bases. The germline CDR1 and CDR2 sequences are SGHTA and FQGNSA.

The J gene is TRBJ2-7, the V gene TRBV6-6; a weak D match, TRBD2 (5 bases). The CDR3 spans 15 residues. Looked up from germline, CDR1 is MNHNY and CDR2 is SVGAGI (reference sequence). Deletions cut 7 bases from V and 2 bases from J, with 18 bases between. The CDR3 is CASNERPGSTYEQYF. Written as DNA, the CDR3 is TGTGCCAGCAACGAGCGGCCGGGCAGTACCTACGAGCAGTACTTC.

This chain links TRBV6-1 with TRBJ2-1, with 8 bases lining up with TRBD2. The CDR3 contains 15 residues. The V gene's germline CDR1 is MNHNS and CDR2 SASEGT. J gave up 8 bases and V 6 bases, and 12 bases lay outside the gene matches. The CDR3 DNA follows: TGTGCCAGCAGATTAGCGGGATGGGGATTCTATGAGCAGTTCTTC. This encodes CASRLAGWGFYEQFF.

The rearrangement joins TRBV5-6 to TRBJ2-5; D is uncertain. The CDR3 contains 15 residues. Germline V gene lookup returns CDR1 SGHDT and CDR2 YYEEEE. V lost 5 bases and J lost 2, with 16 bases in between. The CDR3 DNA reads TGTGCCAGCAGAAAAGACAACAAGGGACAAGAGACCCAGTACTTC. This gives the protein CASRKDNKGQETQYF.

This chain uses TRBV12-5 with TRBJ2-1; TRBD2 agrees at 7 bases. Germline CDR1 reads LGHNT; CDR2 reads FRNRAP. V trimming: 0 bases; J trimming: 4 bases; junction bases outside the gene matches: 9. CDR3 length: 17 residues. The CDR3 DNA follows: TGTGCTAGTGGTTTGGTACCACTAGCGATGATTTACAATGAGCAGTTCTTC. It is translated as CASGLVPLAMIYNEQFF.

The rearrangement uses TRBV18 and TRBJ1-3, with TRBD1 matching 8 bases. CDR3 size: 15 residues. V trimming: 6 bases; J trimming: 4 bases; junction bases outside the gene matches: 8. CDR1 is KGHSH, CDR2 LQKENI, per germline. The CDR3 DNA reads as TGTGCCAGCTCCACAGGGGGGAATCCCGGAAACACCATATATTTT. Its protein product is CASSTGGNPGNTIYF.

This chain uses TRBV30 with TRBJ2-1; 7 bases line up with TRBD2. The CDR3 length is 14 residues. V lost 5 bases and J lost 9; bases outside the gene matches: 13. Germline-derived CDR1 and CDR2 are GTSNPN and SVGIG (reference sequence). The CDR3 is CAWGAGLAVIEQFF. The CDR3, as DNA: TGTGCCTGGGGCGCCGGCCTAGCGGTCATTGAGCAGTTCTTC.

V usage is TRBV6-5 and J usage is TRBJ2-2; D gene ambiguous. Germline V gene data show CDR1 as MNHEY and CDR2 as SVGAGI. The CDR3 runs to 15 residues. V was trimmed by 2 bases and J by 1 base, leaving 8 bases between them. The CDR3: CASSYARWNTGELFF. The CDR3 region has the DNA TGTGCCAGCAGTTACGCCAGGTGGAACACCGGGGAGCTGTTTTTT.

This clonotype was observed a few times. The rearrangement joins TRBV7-2 to TRBJ2-7, with 8 bases fitting TRBD1. The ends lost 4 bases at V and 7 bases at J; junction bases unmatched: 9. The CDR3 consists of 14 residues. CDR1 is SGHTA, CDR2 FQGNSA, per germline. The CDR3 DNA sequence: TGTGCCAGCAGCTACGGACAGGGATATAGTGAGCAGTACTTC. The encoded protein is CASSYGQGYSEQYF.

The table lists this clonotype with a count of one. The germline gene is not matched at one end of the junction; a read error may be the cause. The chain employs TRBV28 and TRBJ1-2; the D is unclear. Per the germline V gene, CDR1 is MDHEN and CDR2 is SYDVKM. The CDR3 has 14 residues. This chain's CDR3 is CASSLGAGLYGHTF. CDR3 nucleotide sequence: TGTGCCAGCAGTTTGGGAGCAGGTCTCTATGGCCACACCTTC.